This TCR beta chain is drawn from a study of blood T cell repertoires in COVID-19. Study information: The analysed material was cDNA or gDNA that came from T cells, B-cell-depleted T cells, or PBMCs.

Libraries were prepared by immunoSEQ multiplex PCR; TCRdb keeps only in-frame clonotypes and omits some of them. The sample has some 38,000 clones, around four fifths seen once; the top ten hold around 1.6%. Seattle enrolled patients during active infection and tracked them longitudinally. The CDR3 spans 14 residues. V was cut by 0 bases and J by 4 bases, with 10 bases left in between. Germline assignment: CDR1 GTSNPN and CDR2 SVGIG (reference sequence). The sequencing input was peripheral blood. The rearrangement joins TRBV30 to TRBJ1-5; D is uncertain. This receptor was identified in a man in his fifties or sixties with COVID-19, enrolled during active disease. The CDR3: CAWSVWTGNQPQHF. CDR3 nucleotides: TGTGCCTGGAGTGTCTGGACGGGAAATCAGCCCCAGCATTTT.